This entry describes one T cell receptor beta chain. No cognate antigen has been identified for it. Base quality data are lacking; no much larger clone is found one base away. For this chain, trimming is 3 bases at the V end and 6 bases at the J end, and the number of junction bases without a gene match is 4. The CDR3 spans 15 residues, from the cysteine through the phenylalanine. Only the CDR3 region is kept as DNA, spanning 45 bases read in frame from base 1. Based on the germline V gene, the CDR1 and CDR2 sequences are SGHDN and FVKESK. The record originates from a study of cytomegalovirus exposure and HLA in healthy donors (dated 2017 in TCRdb). In terms of the full investigation: An earlier analysis of approximately 640 of the donors reported about 250 Gb of sequence data and about 100 million unique TCR beta sequences from some 180 million T cells. Approximately 310 gigabases of sequencing data and 70 million to 85 million unique TCR sequences were included in an early release covering several hundred HLA-typed donors. Of the 398 genotyped donors, around 81% fell in the genetic ancestry cluster associated with self-reported Caucasian donors. The study was designed to test whether signatures of past pathogen exposure could be identified by cataloging public T cell receptors. The study used immunosequencing to profile the T cell repertoires of around 600 subjects and linked those repertoires to cytomegalovirus serostatus. In addition to the first cohort of 650 to 750 subjects, a separate validation cohort of over 90 different subjects was used. The study combined high-throughput TCR immunosequencing, statistical association of individual TCRs with disease status, and machine learning to predict cytomegalovirus infection status. In a later analysis, previously published TCR beta repertoires from 666 donors were re-analyzed and high-resolution HLA genotyping was added so that TCR occurrence patterns could be studied. Rather than drawing on any new phenotypic data, the later analysis identified candidate immune exposures from TCR beta sequences and the way those sequences occurred across donors. An earlier analysis of 587 of the donors used high-throughput TCR beta sequencing to judge whether each TCR beta V gene segment behaved as functional or pseudogenic. Alongside the repertoire data, information on donor age, sex, ethnicity and CMV serostatus was compiled. A later genetic analysis used genome-wide SNP genotypes for about three fifths of the 666 donors, treating that subset as a discovery cohort. All discovery cohort repertoires had been generated using a single sequencing platform. HLA typing included class I and class II loci at four-digit resolution. The number of typed donors differed by locus: about 620-640 for A, B, C, DRB1 and DQB1; approximately 520 for DQA1; 606 for DPA1; and around 490 for DPB1. Because of strong linkage in the cohort, roughly five DR-DQ haplotypes were treated as single units for association and clustering. Among a few hundred genotyped donors of the cohort, an average of about 240,000 unique TCR beta nucleotide sequences were sequenced per donor, around 18% of them non-productive. General conclusions and limits of the study: The classifier was reported to diagnose cytomegalovirus status with high specificity and sensitivity in both the original cohort and the validation cohort. In a later analysis, the rate of TCR association differed among HLA loci, with DRB1 alleles having the most associated TCRs and HLA-C alleles having the fewest. Most TCR sequences were observed very rarely across donors, whereas some public TCRs were present in many individuals. At a false discovery rate of 0.05, a later analysis linked 15,000 to 20,000 TCR beta sequences to specific HLA alleles. The study listed 150 to 200 TCR beta chains as associated with cytomegalovirus. Because counts were too low, about 18 rarely observed V segments, including chromosome 9 orphons, were left out of the earlier analysis of 587 of the donors. According to a later genetic analysis, donors in an Asian-associated ancestry cluster had fewer N-insertions in productive TCRs than the approximately 630-donor mean. Roughly uniform sequencing depth across donors was assumed in presence/absence analyses, although this assumption may not hold. It was suggested by the authors that the approach could potentially be generalized to other disease states and immunological phenotypes. In a later genetic analysis, a missense DCLRE1C variant was associated with V-gene and J-gene trimming of TCR beta chains, and the association was replicated in an independent cohort. HLA typing was unavailable for some donors at each locus, so association tests used only the typed subset. Only TCR beta chains were sequenced in this cohort, and the absence of alpha or paired-chain data limited detectable features. Some IMGT-functional V segments, including TRBV6-2 and TRBV6-3, could not be told apart with the 87-base-pair reads, so those segments were excluded. In an earlier analysis of approximately 600 of the donors, most TCR beta V segments were observed in productive rearrangements about 87% or about 30% of the time, broadly matching IMGT annotations. The sequencing pipeline was judged likely to have produced a cluster of highly shared sequence variants as a technical artifact. Three of the identified cytomegalovirus-associated TCR beta chains were confirmed in vitro to be specific for cytomegalovirus antigens. When HLA alleles, especially DR and DQ, strongly co-occurred, attributing TCR associations to individual alleles was difficult. According to a later analysis, most CMV-associated TCR beta chains appeared to be HLA-restricted, and the HLA associations seemed to be driven largely by CMV exposure. A later analysis reported that several top co-occurrence clusters appeared linked to parvovirus B19, influenza, CMV and Epstein-Barr virus. Linkage disequilibrium might explain the correlated functional status among segregating V segments, but an unknown experimental factor could not be ruled out. The only immune exposure information available for the cohort was CMV serostatus. A further reported finding was that TCR beta sequences accurately predicted the HLA-A and HLA-B alleles for most subjects in the first cohort. In a later analysis, HLA-associated TCR beta chains showed more clonal expansion and lower generation probabilities than non-associated chains that were equally common.

Receptor amplification or capture employed the immunoSEQ multiplex PCR assay. For the multiplex PCR, a mixture combining 60 forward primers for TCR Vbeta segments and 13 reverse primers for TCR Jbeta segments was used. A multiplex PCR assay on genomic DNA amplified the CDR3 region of rearranged TCR beta genes. The amplified TCR beta libraries were sequenced on the Illumina HiSeq System as 87-base-pair reads. In the paper's pipeline: In a later analysis, tens of millions of unique TCR beta chains were counted across the 690 or so repertoires, and approximately 11 million of these chains were shared by at least two donors. Raw reads were error-corrected and collapsed into unique sequences by a nearest-neighbor algorithm in which closely related sequences were merged to remove PCR and sequencing errors. Alignment of CDR3 sequences to IMGT reference sequences was used to assign V, D and J gene segments. For a sequence to be retained, a match of at least six nucleotides was required to both a V gene segment and a J gene segment. A rearrangement counted as productive if the CDR3 had no stop codons and remained in frame with V and J, and every other rearrangement counted as non-productive. CDR3 was defined by IMGT convention, running from the second conserved V-encoded cysteine to the conserved J-encoded phenylalanine. The earlier analysis of a few hundred of the donors excluded sequences that lacked an unambiguous match to a single V gene segment. In an earlier analysis of approximately 590 of the donors, V segments were called functional above 56.7% productive rearrangements and were called segregating when the between-donor standard deviation exceeded 5%. To diagnose cytomegalovirus status from the catalog of TCR beta chain sequences, a statistical classification framework was built. V and J gene assignment, in a later analysis, came from comparing TCR nucleotide sequences with IMGT/GENE-DB human TR gene sequences. The TCRdist pipeline was used in a later analysis to assign CDR3 sequences and most-parsimonious VDJ recombination scenarios. In a later analysis, every TCR beta chain was defined by the combination of its CDR3 amino acid sequence and its V-gene family, and reads without a unique V-gene family were dropped. As a way to deal with suspected cross-contamination and a sequencing artifact, a later analysis dropped 592 nucleotide sequences that were highly shared and had low generation probability. In a later analysis, a clonal expansion index for each public chain was calculated from normalized within-repertoire ranks of inferred template counts. In a later analysis, generation probabilities were computed using a VDJ recombination model fitted to out-of-frame rearrangements, and the results were checked against IGoR. In a later analysis, hypergeometric tests were used to score TCR-TCR, TCR-HLA and TCR-CMV co-occurrence, with a repertoire-size bias correction applied to TCR pairs. To estimate false discovery rates, a later analysis permuted the HLA or CMV assignments 20 times. In a later analysis, co-occurring TCRs were grouped using DBSCAN, with TCRdist sequence similarity added in when clustering inside HLA-allele-positive subsets. For co-occurrence clustering, repertoires with fewer than 30,000 or more than 120,000 public chains were excluded, along with 4 to 6 repertoires with anomalous nucleotide sharing. The source is immuneACCESS, and TCRdb retained only in-frame sequences with V and J called. Part of the clones is not carried over; for the studies checked, unresolved V genes explain less than half of this, and the remainder is unexplained. V, J and clone size are those of that table, while D and trimming were read from the DNA. A total of fewer than 110,000 clones appear in this sample, 79% of them only once. The ten most abundant clones make up under 4.5% of the sample.

In total, 500 to 700 healthy bone marrow donors made up the cohort. At the time of sampling, all cohort members were nominally healthy, though unrecorded immune exposures were likely present. The donor was CMV seropositive and was included in the group of 289 seropositive cohort members. Each donor provided a peripheral blood sample, and peripheral blood mononuclear cells were used for TCR beta sequencing. Genomic DNA was extracted from the blood cell samples with the Qiagen DNeasy Blood Extraction Kit. The source of this sequence is a man between 50 and 59 years old in good health and CMV-seropositive. Here the chain combines TRBV14 and TRBJ2-2, with 10 middle bases fitting TRBD1. Sequenced material: PBMCs. The CDR3 protein is CASSHRTGGSGELFF. The DNA sequence follows: TGTGCCAGCAGCCACAGGACAGGGGGGTCCGGGGAGCTGTTTTTT.